These 28 T cell receptor beta chains were sequenced from one sample in a study of blood T cell repertoires in COVID-19. Here immunoSEQ multiplex PCR was the method, and the copy in TCRdb shows in-frame clones only, minus some. Altogether more than 85,000 clones are present, around 89% being singletons, with the ten largest covering 3.3%. The sequencing input was peripheral blood. These receptors were collected from a woman in her forties or fifties with acute or convalescent COVID-19.

This sequence joins TRBV5-5 and TRBJ1-5; D gene uncertain. Germline-derived CDR1 and CDR2 are SGHKS and YYEKEE (reference sequence). The CDR3 extends over 16 amino acids. V lost 0 bases to trimming and J lost 3 bases, with 13 bases between them. The CDR3, as DNA: TGTGCCAGCAGCTTGGGGGCCGGACGGGACAATCAGCCCCAGCATTTT. Translating it yields CASSLGAGRDNQPQHF.

The rearrangement links TRBV9 to TRBJ2-2; D unclear. V was trimmed by 5 bases and J by 1 base, leaving 6 bases between them. CDR1 SGDLS and CDR2 YYNGEE come from the germline V gene. This CDR3 is 13 amino acids long. The CDR3 DNA reads as TGTGCCAGCAGTGAGAGGAACACCGGGGAGCTGTTTTTT. It translates to CASSERNTGELFF.

This sequence joins TRBV3-1 (or the pseudogene TRBV3-2) and TRBJ2-1; the match to TRBD2 covers 11 bases. The CDR3 loop spans 15 amino acids. Germline V gene data show CDR1 as LGHDT and CDR2 as YNNKEL (reference sequence). The V segment lost 4 bases and the J segment 8 bases; nucleotides outside the gene matches: 7. CDR3 protein: CASSPGLAGLHEQFF. The CDR3 DNA sequence: TGTGCCAGCAGCCCAGGACTAGCGGGCCTCCATGAGCAGTTCTTC.

The J gene is TRBJ1-1, the V gene TRBV28; 12 nucleotides match TRBD1. V was clipped by 6 bases and J by 6 bases; unmatched bases: 11. CDR3 length equals 16 residues. Germline V gives CDR1 MDHEN, CDR2 SYDVKM. CDR3 residues: CASSSPGTGGAAEAFF. CDR3 sequence (DNA): TGTGCCAGCAGCAGTCCCGGGACAGGGGGCGCGGCTGAAGCTTTCTTT.

This clone was observed once. The chain is built from TRBV27 and TRBJ2-7; D might be TRBD2 (5 bases). Trimming removed 5 bases at V and 4 bases at J, with 18 bases between. The CDR3 is made up of 15 amino acids. Germline assignment: CDR1 MNHEY and CDR2 SMNVEV (reference sequence). CDR3: CASSPYGGARYEQYF. The CDR3 DNA reads TGTGCCAGCAGTCCCTATGGAGGAGCCAGGTACGAGCAGTACTTC.

This clone was recorded only once. The rearrangement links TRBV24-1 to TRBJ2-1, with 11 bases matching TRBD2. The CDR3 loop spans 15 amino acids. Looked up from germline, CDR1 is KGHDR and CDR2 is SFDVKD. The V gene end was trimmed by 3 bases and the J gene end by 8 bases; junction bases not matched to a gene: 5. Here the CDR3 reads CATSDVAGGIDEQFF. DNA for the CDR3: TGTGCCACCAGTGATGTAGCGGGAGGGATCGATGAGCAGTTCTTC.

This clone was recorded once. The chain carries TRBV19 and TRBJ2-3, with 11 bases matching TRBD2. There are 14 residues in the CDR3. Germline V gene lookup returns CDR1 LNHDA and CDR2 SQIVND (reference sequence). J gave up 1 base and V 10 bases, and 4 bases lay outside the gene matches. The CDR3 region is CATLGLAGTDTQYF. As DNA, the CDR3 is TGTGCCACATTGGGACTAGCGGGCACAGATACGCAGTATTTT.

The genes are TRBV5-1 and TRBJ2-7; tentative D call: TRBD1 (5 bases). This CDR3 is 14 amino acids long. With 0 bases removed from V and 3 bases from J, the gap between germline ends came to 10 bases. CDR1 is SGHRS and CDR2 is YFSETQ in the germline V gene. The CDR3 loop is CASSLVRESYEQYF. The CDR3, as DNA: TGCGCCAGCAGCTTGGTCAGGGAAAGCTACGAGCAGTACTTC.

The chain combines TRBV30 with TRBJ2-1, with D perhaps matching TRBD2 (6 bases). V lost 0 bases to trimming and J lost 7 bases, with 28 bases between them. The CDR3 sequence is 19 residues long. Germline V lookup: CDR1 GTSNPN, CDR2 SVGIG (reference sequence). This CDR3 is CAWSVRKVGCGTPGNEQFF. CDR3 in DNA: TGTGCCTGGAGTGTGAGAAAAGTGGGTTGCGGGACGCCGGGGAATGAGCAGTTCTTC.

This clone was counted once. The chain couples TRBV5-1 to TRBJ2-2; a weak D match, TRBD2 (5 bases). Per the germline V gene, CDR1 is SGHRS and CDR2 is YFSETQ. The CDR3 extends over 18 amino acids. Trimming pared 2 bases from V and 0 bases from J, leaving 17 bases between. Written as DNA, the CDR3 is TGCGCCAGCAGCTTAAAAAGTAGCGCCCCCGCGAACACCGGGGAGCTGTTTTTT. Protein product: CASSLKSSAPANTGELFF.

The rearrangement links TRBV7-2 to TRBJ2-3; TRBD2 matches at 10 bases. CDR3 length: 18 amino acids. The germline gives CDR1 SGHTA, CDR2 FQGNSA. V shed 2 bases, J shed 3 bases, and the junction held 11 bases outside the gene matches. The CDR3 is CASSLSGRAVVVTDTQYF. CDR3 in DNA: TGTGCCAGCAGCTTAAGCGGGAGGGCCGTAGTAGTAACAGATACGCAGTATTTT.

The V and J genes are TRBV24-1 and TRBJ2-5; no clear D. There are 13 residues in the CDR3. Germline lookup yields CDR1 KGHDR and CDR2 SFDVKD. With 2 bases removed from V and 4 bases from J, the gap between germline ends came to 7 bases. CDR3 DNA: TGTGCCACCAGTGATTCCCGTAGAGAGACCCAGTACTTC. Its translation: CATSDSRRETQYF.

This chain uses TRBV7-2 with TRBJ2-5, with D maybe TRBD1 (5 bases). Germline V gene sequence: CDR1 SGHTA, CDR2 FQGNSA. V was pared by 3 bases and J by 7 bases, with 9 bases between. This CDR3 has 12 residues. The CDR3 is CASSLGLATQYF. The CDR3 DNA is TGTGCCAGCAGCTTGGGGCTTGCGACCCAGTACTTC.

The rearrangement joins TRBV5-1 to TRBJ2-7; D is possibly TRBD1 (5 bases). The CDR3 length is 13 residues. Per the germline V gene, CDR1 is SGHRS and CDR2 is YFSETQ. V lost 4 bases and J lost 0, with 8 bases in between. The CDR3 DNA follows: TGCGCCAGCAGCCCGGACACCTCCTACGAGCAGTACTTC. Translated: CASSPDTSYEQYF.

The V and J genes are TRBV19 and TRBJ1-5; maybe TRBD1 (5 bases). V lost 5 bases to trimming and J lost 0 bases, with 17 bases between them. From germline, CDR1 is LNHDA and CDR2 SQIVND (reference sequence). The CDR3 spans 17 residues. The CDR3 loop reads CASSPSEGLYSNQPQHF. The CDR3 nucleotides read TGTGCCAGTAGTCCCTCGGAGGGACTCTATAGCAATCAGCCCCAGCATTTT.

As DNA, the CDR3 is TGTGCCAGCAGCAAAGTGTCAGGACAGTTATTCCCGCGGGTCAGCACAGATACGCAGTATTTT. Protein sequence: CASSKVSGQLFPRVSTDTQYF. The rearrangement uses TRBV21-1 and TRBJ2-3; the DNA was not used to check the table's D call, TRBD1. TRBV21-1 is shown as a pseudogene. The CDR3 length is 21 residues.

CDR3 in amino acids: CASSEQSTGGFGYTF. The CDR3 DNA reads TGTGCCAGCAGTGAACAATCGACAGGGGGCTTTGGCTACACCTTC. The chain uses TRBV2 and TRBJ1-2; 10 bases are shared with TRBD1. Germline trimming cut 2 bases from V and 7 bases from J; bases unmatched to any gene: 7. Germline CDR1 SNHLY, CDR2 FYNNEI. This CDR3 has 15 amino acids.

The V call is TRBV5-4, the J call TRBJ2-5, with TRBD1 as a possible D gene (7 bases). Germline CDR1 is SGHNT and CDR2 is YYREEE (reference sequence). The V end lost 5 bases, the J end lost 4 bases, and 18 bases lay between the germline ends. The CDR3 runs 15 residues. In DNA, the CDR3 is TGTGCCAGCAGGGCCGGGACAGAGGGGGGAGAGACCCAGTACTTC. Its translation: CASRAGTEGGETQYF.

V and J are TRBV6-5 and TRBJ2-6; D possibly corresponds to TRBD2 (6 bases). The germline V gene has CDR1 MNHEY and CDR2 SVGAGI. The CDR3 is 15 amino acids. Trimming removed 6 bases at V and 0 bases at J, with 9 bases between. CDR3 region: CASRLGGSGANVLTF. CDR3 nucleotide sequence: TGTGCCAGCAGGCTGGGGGGCTCTGGGGCCAACGTCCTGACTTTC.

This chain joins TRBV15 and TRBJ1-1; D remains unclear. The germline V and J ends were trimmed by 5 bases and 3 bases, with 4 bases remaining between them. The CDR3 runs 11 residues. Germline assignment: CDR1 LNHNV and CDR2 YYDKDF (reference sequence). As DNA, the CDR3 is TGTGCCACCAGCGCGTACACTGAAGCTTTCTTT. It encodes CATSAYTEAFF.

The rearrangement links TRBV5-4 to TRBJ2-1; 7 bases match TRBD2. Unmatched junction bases numbered 14, after V lost 3 bases and J lost 8 bases. The CDR3 runs to 16 residues. Germline-derived CDR1 and CDR2 are SGHNT and YYREEE (reference sequence). CDR3 region: CASSWQTGGLLDEQFF. As DNA, the CDR3 is TGTGCCAGCAGCTGGCAGACGGGGGGACTCCTCGATGAGCAGTTCTTC. Together with reference TRBV5-4 and TRBJ2-1, the CDR3 gives the full variable domain: ETGVTQSPTHLIKTRGQQVTLRCSSQSGHNTVSWYQQALGQGPQFIFQYYREEENGRGNFPPRFSGLQFPNYSSELNVNALELDDSALYLCASSWQTGGLLDEQFFGPGTRLTVL.

The genes are TRBV10-3 and TRBJ2-7; a weak D match, TRBD2 (6 bases). Germline CDR1 ENHRY, CDR2 SYGVKD. This CDR3 is 15 amino acids long. V shed 3 bases and J shed 0 bases, with 12 bases lying between them. The CDR3 region is CAISDSGAPSYEQYF. The CDR3 DNA sequence: TGTGCCATCAGTGACTCGGGAGCGCCCTCCTACGAGCAGTACTTC.

V and J are TRBV28 and TRBJ1-5, with 7 bases fitting TRBD1. Looked up from germline, CDR1 is MDHEN and CDR2 is SYDVKM. Germline trimming cut 6 bases from V and 4 bases from J; bases unmatched to any gene: 6. The CDR3 sequence is 14 residues long. The CDR3 nucleotides are TGTGCCAGCAGCGCTGGGACAGCTAATCAGCCCCAGCATTTT. Translating gives CASSAGTANQPQHF.

The chain has TRBV3-1 (or the pseudogene TRBV3-2) and TRBJ1-1; the match to TRBD1 covers 9 bases. Germline V lookup: CDR1 LGHDT, CDR2 YNNKEL (reference sequence). This CDR3 comprises 15 residues. The trim removed 5 bases at V and 6 bases at J, leaving 10 bases unmatched. The CDR3 region has the DNA TGTGCCAGCAGCGCTCGACAGGGGGAAAATGCTGAAGCTTTCTTT. Translating it yields CASSARQGENAEAFF.

The CDR3 sequence: CASSPLDRAHYGYTF. The CDR3 DNA sequence: TGTGCCAGCAGCCCCTTGGACAGGGCACACTATGGCTACACCTTC. The rearrangement uses TRBV3-1 (or the pseudogene TRBV3-2) and TRBJ1-2, with 8 bases identical to TRBD1. The germline gives CDR1 LGHDT, CDR2 YNNKEL (reference sequence). The CDR3 length is 15 residues. V dropped 4 bases and J dropped 3; count of bases not matched to a gene: 7.

The chain has TRBV29-1 and TRBJ2-3; 7 bases are shared with TRBD2. The CDR3 contains 16 residues. The V and J ends lost 4 bases and 4 bases, in that order; junction bases with no gene match: 14. Germline V CDR1 and CDR2: SQVTM, ANQGSEA. CDR3 DNA: TGCAGCGTTGGGTTATTGGGCGGGAGAGGCGCAGATACGCAGTATTTT. Protein sequence: CSVGLLGGRGADTQYF.

V is TRBV5-1 and J is TRBJ1-6; D unresolved. This CDR3 comprises 13 residues. Germline V lookup: CDR1 SGHRS, CDR2 YFSETQ. The V gene lost 5 bases and the J gene lost 10 bases, with 13 bases spanning the gap. CDR3 residues: CASRGITSSPLHF. The CDR3, as DNA: TGCGCCAGCAGAGGTATAACTAGCTCACCCCTCCACTTT.

This clone was observed a single time. The rearrangement uses TRBV19 and TRBJ2-1; 11 bases agree with TRBD2. Germline V gives CDR1 LNHDA, CDR2 SQIVND (reference sequence). The CDR3 is 20 amino acids. Trimming removed 4 bases from V and 0 bases from J; junction bases left unmatched: 14. CDR3 sequence (DNA): TGTGCCAGTAGTACGATCCCCGGGACTAGCGGCCCTACCTCCTACAATGAGCAGTTCTTC. Residues: CASSTIPGTSGPTSYNEQFF.